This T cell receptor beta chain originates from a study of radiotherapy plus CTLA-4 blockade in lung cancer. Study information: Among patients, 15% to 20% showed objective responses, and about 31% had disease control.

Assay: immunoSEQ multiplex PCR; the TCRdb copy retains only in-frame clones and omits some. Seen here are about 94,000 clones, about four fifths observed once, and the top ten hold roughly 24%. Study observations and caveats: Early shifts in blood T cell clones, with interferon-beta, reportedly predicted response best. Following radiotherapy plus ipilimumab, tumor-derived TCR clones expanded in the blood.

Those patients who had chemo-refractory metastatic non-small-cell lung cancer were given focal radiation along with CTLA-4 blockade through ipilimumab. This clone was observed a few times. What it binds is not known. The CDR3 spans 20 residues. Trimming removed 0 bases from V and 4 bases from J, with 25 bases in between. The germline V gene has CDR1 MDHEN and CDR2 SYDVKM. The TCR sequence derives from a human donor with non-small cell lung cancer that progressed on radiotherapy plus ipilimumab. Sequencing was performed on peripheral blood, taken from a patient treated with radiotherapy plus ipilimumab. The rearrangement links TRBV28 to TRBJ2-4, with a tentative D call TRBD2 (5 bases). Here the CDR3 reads CASSLWAGPLEERSKNIQYF. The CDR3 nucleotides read TGTGCCAGCAGTTTATGGGCAGGCCCTTTGGAGGAACGATCAAAAAACATTCAGTACTTC.